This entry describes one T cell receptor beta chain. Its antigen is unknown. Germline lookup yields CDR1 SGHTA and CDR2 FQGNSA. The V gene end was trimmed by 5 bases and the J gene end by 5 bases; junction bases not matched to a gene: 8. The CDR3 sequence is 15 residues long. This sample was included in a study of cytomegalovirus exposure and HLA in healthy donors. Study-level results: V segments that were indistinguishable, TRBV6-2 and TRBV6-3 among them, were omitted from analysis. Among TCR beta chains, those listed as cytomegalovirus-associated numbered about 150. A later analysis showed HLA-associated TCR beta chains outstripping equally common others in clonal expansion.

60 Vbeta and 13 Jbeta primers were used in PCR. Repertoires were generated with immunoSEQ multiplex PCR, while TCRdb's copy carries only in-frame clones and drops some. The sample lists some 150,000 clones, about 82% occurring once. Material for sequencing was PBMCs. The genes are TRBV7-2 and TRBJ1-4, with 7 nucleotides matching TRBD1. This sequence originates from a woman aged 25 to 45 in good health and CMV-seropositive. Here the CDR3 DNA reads TGTGCCAGCAGCGAGTACAGGGGTGGCAATGAAAAACTGTTTTTT. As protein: CASSEYRGGNEKLFF.